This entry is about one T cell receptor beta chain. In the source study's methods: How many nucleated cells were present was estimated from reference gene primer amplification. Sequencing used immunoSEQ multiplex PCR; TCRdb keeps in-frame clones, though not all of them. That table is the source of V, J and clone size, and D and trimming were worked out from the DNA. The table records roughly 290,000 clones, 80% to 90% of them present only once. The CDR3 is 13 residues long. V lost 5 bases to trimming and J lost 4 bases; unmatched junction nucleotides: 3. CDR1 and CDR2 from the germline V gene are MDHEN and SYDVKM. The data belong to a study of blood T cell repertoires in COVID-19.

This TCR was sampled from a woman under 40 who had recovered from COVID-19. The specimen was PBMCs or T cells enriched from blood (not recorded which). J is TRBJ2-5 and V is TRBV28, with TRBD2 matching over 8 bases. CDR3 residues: CASSLGLVETQYF. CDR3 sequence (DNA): TGTGCCAGCAGTCTGGGACTAGTAGAGACCCAGTACTTC.